The next 13 T cell receptor beta chains were all read from a single sample in a study of T cell changes during pregnancy in multiple sclerosis. Some clones are missing from TCRdb's copy, which holds only in-frame ones; the method was immunoSEQ multiplex PCR. The table has 95,000 to 100,000 clones, about nine tenths seen once. This sample comprised peripheral blood, obtained in the second trimester of pregnancy. The source of these receptors is a female donor with multiple sclerosis, enrolled in a pregnancy study.

The chain combines TRBV6-1 with TRBJ2-3; the D gene is possibly TRBD1 (6 bases). The CDR3 covers 15 residues. Germline assignment: CDR1 MNHNS and CDR2 SASEGT. V shed 2 bases and J shed 1 base, with 10 bases lying between them. The CDR3 coding sequence is TGTGCCAGCAGTGAACAGGGGTCTGGCACAGATACGCAGTATTTT. Protein sequence: CASSEQGSGTDTQYF.

The chain recombines TRBV13 with TRBJ2-7; 8 bases fit TRBD1. The germline CDR1 and CDR2 sequences are PRHDT and FYEKMQ (reference sequence). V lost 5 bases, J lost 0 bases, and 9 bases stayed unmatched. This CDR3 is built from 16 residues. In DNA form, the CDR3 reads TGTGCCAGCAGCATCTCAGGGGGCCCGAGCTCCTACGAGCAGTACTTC. Translated: CASSISGGPSSYEQYF.

This chain uses TRBV18 with TRBJ2-3; 14 bases are a match to TRBD2. The V and J ends lost 5 bases and 3 bases, in that order; junction bases with no gene match: 4. This CDR3 has 16 residues. Germline V lookup: CDR1 KGHSH, CDR2 LQKENI. As DNA, the CDR3 is TGTGCCAGCTCATCCGGGACTAGCGGGAGAACAGATACGCAGTATTTT. This translates into CASSSGTSGRTDTQYF.

The gene calls are TRBV6-5 and TRBJ1-2, with TRBD1 identical over 10 bases. The CDR3 runs 15 residues. The germline gives CDR1 MNHEY, CDR2 SVGAGI. J was trimmed by 5 bases and V by 2 bases; bases with no gene match: 5. CDR3 bases: TGTGCCAGCAGTTACCGGGGGACAGGGGAATATGGCTACACCTTC. Encoded protein: CASSYRGTGEYGYTF.

The chain links TRBV19 to TRBJ1-5; 7 positions match TRBD1. After removal of 9 bases from V and 3 bases from J, the junction contained 8 bases not matched to a gene. The CDR3 spans 14 residues. Germline lookup yields CDR1 LNHDA and CDR2 SQIVND (reference sequence). CDR3 sequence: CASRQGPSNQPQHF. The CDR3 DNA sequence: TGTGCCAGCAGACAGGGTCCCTCCAATCAGCCCCAGCATTTT.

The rearrangement joins TRBV19 to TRBJ1-1, with D unclear. Trimming took off 3 bases at V and 0 bases at J, with 8 bases between the two ends. CDR1 and CDR2 (germline): LNHDA, SQIVND (reference sequence). CDR3 length equals 14 residues. The CDR3 spells CASSIGGMNTEAFF. For the CDR3, the DNA is TGTGCCAGTAGTATTGGCGGGATGAACACTGAAGCTTTCTTT.

This clone was detected a few times. The V gene is TRBV9, the J gene TRBJ2-3; TRBD1 agrees at 8 bases. Germline V gene lookup returns CDR1 SGDLS and CDR2 YYNGEE. After removal of 3 bases from V and 2 bases from J, the junction contained 14 bases not matched to a gene. This CDR3 comprises 18 residues. CDR3 sequence (DNA): TGTGCCAGCAGCGCCTGGACAGGGTTGTGGCAGGACACAGATACGCAGTATTTT. This encodes CASSAWTGLWQDTDTQYF. Full variable domain (remainder filled in from reference TRBV9 and TRBJ2-3): DSGVTQTPKHLITATGQRVTLRCSPRSGDLSVYWYQQSLDQGLQFLIQYYNGEERAKGNILERFSAQQFPDLHSELNLSSLELGDSALYFCASSAWTGLWQDTDTQYFGPGTRLTVL.

The CDR3 loop reads CATSIPGLGGNEQFF. The CDR3 DNA follows: TGTGCCACCAGCATACCGGGACTAGGCGGCAATGAGCAGTTCTTC. The genes are TRBV15 and TRBJ2-1, with 8 bases fitting TRBD2. The CDR3 runs 15 residues. Per the germline V gene, CDR1 is LNHNV and CDR2 is YYDKDF (reference sequence). V lost 4 bases to trimming and J lost 6 bases; unmatched junction nucleotides: 8. Complete variable domain (other parts from reference TRBV15 and TRBJ2-1): DAMVIQNPRYQVTQFGKPVTLSCSQTLNHNVMYWYQQKSSQAPKLLFHYYDKDFNNEADTPDNFQSRRPNTSFCFLDIRSPGLGDTAMYLCATSIPGLGGNEQFFGPGTRLTVL.

The chain employs TRBV19 and TRBJ2-1; D is ambiguous. The CDR3 consists of 12 residues. Trimming stripped 10 bases from V and 6 bases from J, with 13 bases between. Germline V gene data show CDR1 as LNHDA and CDR2 as SQIVND (reference sequence). CDR3 sequence (DNA): TGTGCCACTTCGTGGGCCTCCAATGAGCAGTTCTTC. It encodes CATSWASNEQFF. The full variable domain, its missing parts supplied by reference TRBV19 and TRBJ2-1, is DGGITQSPKYLFRKEGQNVTLSCEQNLNHDAMYWYRQDPGQGLRLIYYSQIVNDFQKGDIAEGYSVSREKKESFPLTVTSAQKNPTAFYLCATSWASNEQFFGPGTRLTVL.

The J gene is TRBJ2-1, the V gene TRBV18; 12 positions match TRBD2. The CDR3 has 18 amino acids. V lost 1 base, J lost 9 bases, and 13 bases stayed unmatched. CDR1 is KGHSH and CDR2 is LQKENI in the germline V gene. The CDR3 here is CASSPLGTATSGSVEQFF. For the CDR3, the DNA is TGTGCCAGCTCACCACTTGGGACTGCGACTAGCGGGAGCGTTGAGCAGTTCTTC.

This clone has more than one count but fewer than ten. The chain links TRBV2 to TRBJ2-7, with 7 bases matching TRBD1. Germline CDR1 is SNHLY and CDR2 is FYNNEI. After removal of 4 bases from V and 5 bases from J, the junction contained 14 bases not matched to a gene. The CDR3 covers 16 residues. DNA of the CDR3: TGTGCCAGCAGTGCGAACTTCAGGACAGGCGCAAACGAGCAGTACTTC. Its protein is CASSANFRTGANEQYF.

This clone has a single count. J is TRBJ2-5 and V is TRBV28, with D perhaps matching TRBD1 (6 bases). The germline V gene encodes CDR1 MDHEN and CDR2 SYDVKM. Trimming shortened V by 10 bases and J by 4 bases, and 13 bases separated the two germline ends. This CDR3 contains 12 residues. CDR3 region: CATLKGGETQYF. The CDR3 nucleotides are TGTGCCACCCTAAAAGGGGGAGAGACCCAGTACTTC.

The J gene is TRBJ2-3, the V gene TRBV7-2, with a tentative D call TRBD2 (6 bases). The CDR3 is made up of 13 amino acids. Trimming left V 5 bases short and J 10 bases short, with 16 bases between. Germline V gene lookup returns CDR1 SGHTA and CDR2 FQGNSA. The CDR3 bases are TGTGCCAGCAGCGGAGGGCTAAGTAGGGCGCAGTATTTT. Translated: CASSGGLSRAQYF. The whole variable domain, filled in from reference TRBV7-2 and TRBJ2-3, reads GAGVSQSPSNKVTEKGKDVELRCDPISGHTALYWYRQSLGQGLEFLIYFQGNSAPDKSGLPSDRFSAERTGGSVSTLTIQRTQQEDSAVYLCASSGGLSRAQYFGPGTRLTVL.